What follows is one TCR beta chain and its context. This clonotype has at least ten counts. Its cognate antigen has yet to be identified. Base qualities are missing; no much larger clone stands one base away. The sequencer listed for this sample is Illumina NovaSeq 6000. TCRalpha and TCRbeta cDNA libraries were built by 5'RACE with constant-segment primers, adding sample barcodes and unique molecular identifiers. RNA was extracted from every sample with Trizol reagent. Libraries were amplified in two PCR steps, with a second sample barcode and Illumina TruSeq adapters added in the second step. Sequencing of the libraries was done on an Illumina NovaSeq, producing 2 x 150 bp paired-end reads. The published analysis was carried out like this. With migec v1.2.7, reads were demultiplexed and then collapsed into UMI-guided consensus sequences. Using mixcr v2.1.11, UMI consensuses were aligned to TRA and TRB V and J templates and then assembled into clonotypes. A clonotype was counted as expanded or contracted only if both edgeR and NoisET called the change significant, with noise models trained on biological replicates. For edgeR calls, the thresholds were a false discovery rate-adjusted p below 0.01 and a log2 fold-change of 1. As an exploratory analysis of dynamics, PCA with hierarchical clustering was applied to max-normalized trajectories of the 1000 most abundant clonotypes. Separately sequenced CD4+ and CD8+ repertoires were used to assign a CD4 or CD8 phenotype to each responding clone. The raw public reads went through TCRdb reprocessing: fastp at Q25, MiXCR clone calling, in-frame beta chains kept. CDR3 protein sequences are deduplicated, and each keeps its most common genes and DNA. The V and J calls come from TCRdb's annotation, not from the publication. This sample is represented by hundreds of thousands of distinct CDR3 sequences; approximately 18% of them were singletons. The ten largest make up approximately 13% of the sample.

This sample was taken from a study of T-cell memory formation after mild COVID-19 (dated by TCRdb to about 2021). Regarding the research as a whole: Most TCR sequence clusters were specific to one of the two donors. T-cell clones expanding and contracting after mild COVID-19 in two donors were tracked by longitudinal TCRalpha and TCRbeta repertoire sequencing. Two young, previously healthy adult volunteers made up the cohort, one male and one female. The study at large found these results: SARS-CoV-2 specificity was not confirmed for the second-wave clones peaking on day 37. Clones that contracted from day 15 to 85 showed balanced CD4/CD8 phenotypes, whereas a second wave of clones that expanded from day 15 to 37 leaned towards CD4+. Only a couple of mild cases were covered by the study, and larger cohorts that include severe cases with pre-infection samples were considered necessary. Contracting CD4+ clones were located mainly in the CM and EM memory subsets, whereas CD8+ clones were found to be enriched in EMRA. Some responding clones were detected in pre-infection memory, which suggested that pre-existing cross-reactive memory T cells had joined the SARS-CoV-2 response.

The germline V and J ends show losses of 3 bases and 5 bases respectively, and no gene match explains 8 bases of the junction. The cysteine opens and the phenylalanine closes a CDR3 of 16 amino acids. The CDR3 DNA has 48 bases and is translated from base 1. From a lookup of the germline V gene, CDR1 and CDR2 are KGHDR and SFDVKD. Ficoll-Paque density gradient centrifugation was the method used to isolate PBMCs. The specimen sequenced was PBMCs or a T cell subset sorted from them (not recorded which). The chain couples TRBV24-1 to TRBJ2-3; 9 central nucleotides agree with TRBD1. The receptor's source is an adult woman who had mild COVID-19 (a few samples of this study predate the infection). The sample titles of this study are shuffled in the database, so cell type and time point are left out; the donor was told from shared clones. The CDR3: CATSDIGQGRQDTQYF. The DNA sequence is given as TGTGCCACCAGTGATATAGGACAGGGGCGTCAAGATACGCAGTATTTT.